Listed below are T cell receptor beta chains from one sample, sequenced in a study of cytomegalovirus exposure and HLA in healthy donors. Assay used: immunoSEQ multiplex PCR; TCRdb lists only in-frame clones, some missing. The sample lists fewer than 150,000 clones, 82% seen once, with 25% to 30% in the top ten. Sequencing input: PBMCs. All receptors derive from a man between 25 and 39 years old in good health and CMV-seropositive. Each CDR3 is given with its conserved first and last residue. Fields, in order: V gene, J gene, D gene, clone size, CDR3 DNA, CDR3 protein. D genes are given only for firm matches. Clone size is shown for a subset of rows, as once, few, many or a class of expanded clone.

TRBV6-5	TRBJ2-7	TRBD2	.	TGTGCCAGCAGTTACTCGGGGACTAGGGGGACCTACGAGCAGTACTTC	CASSYSGTRGTYEQYF
TRBV14	TRBJ2-5	.	.	TGTGCCAGCAGCCAAGGGGGAGTGGCGACCCAGTACTTC	CASSQGGVATQYF
TRBV5-1	TRBJ2-3	.	.	TGTGCCAGCAGCTATCGGACAGCCAACACAGATACGCAGTATTTT	CASSYRTANTDTQYF
TRBV5-6	TRBJ1-2	.	.	TGTGCCAGCAGCTCAAGCGGGACTAACTATGGCTACACCTTC	CASSSSGTNYGYTF
TRBV10-2	TRBJ2-7	.	.	TGCGCCAGCAGTGAACGGGGGATGGGAGAGCAGTACTTC	CASSERGMGEQYF
TRBV13	TRBJ2-3	TRBD1	.	TGTGCCAGCAGCGCCAGTCCCGGACAGGTACAGAATACGCAGTATTTT	CASSASPGQVQNTQYF
TRBV7-8	TRBJ1-1	TRBD1	.	TGTGCCAGCAGCCAACCCGGGACAGGGGAGCCTGAAGCTTTCTTT	CASSQPGTGEPEAFF
TRBV15	TRBJ2-1	TRBD2	.	TGTGCCACCAGCAGAGTCATAGCGGGAGGGACCGATGAGCAGTTCTTC	CATSRVIAGGTDEQFF
TRBV2	TRBJ2-4	TRBD2	.	TGTGCCAGCAGTGACGGGGGGGTAGCCAAAAACATTCAGTACTTC	CASSDGGVAKNIQYF
TRBV5-4	TRBJ2-5	TRBD2	.	TGTGCCAGCAGCGACGGACTAGCGGGAGGGGAGACCCAGTACTTC	CASSDGLAGGETQYF
TRBV2	TRBJ2-3	TRBD2	.	TGTGCCAGCAGACCTGCGGGACTAGCGGACACAGATACGCAGTATTTT	CASRPAGLADTDTQYF
TRBV7-3	TRBJ2-1	.	.	TGTGCCAGCAGCTTACAATCTAGCGCCTCCTACAATGAGCAGTTCTTC	CASSLQSSASYNEQFF
TRBV29-1	TRBJ2-5	.	.	TGCAGCGTTGTAGGGACATGGGGGGAGACCCAGTACTTC	CSVVGTWGETQYF
TRBV2	TRBJ1-1	.	.	TGTGCCAGCACCCCTTGGGGGGGGAACACTGAAGCTTTCTTT	CASTPWGGNTEAFF
TRBV14	TRBJ2-3	TRBD2	once	TGTGCCAGCAGCCACCACAGGACTAGCGGGACAGATACGCAGTATTTT	CASSHHRTSGTDTQYF
TRBV19	TRBJ1-1	.	few	TGTGCCAGTAGTATCGGGGGGGGGACTGAAGCTTTCTTT	CASSIGGGTEAFF
TRBV6-6	TRBJ1-4	.	.	TGTGCCAGCAGTCAGGACACTCGGTCTGAAAAACTGTTTTTT	CASSQDTRSEKLFF
TRBV10-2	TRBJ2-1	TRBD1	.	TGCGCCAGCAGTAACCGGGACAGGGCCTACAATGAGCAGTTCTTC	CASSNRDRAYNEQFF
TRBV19	TRBJ2-2	.	.	TGTGCCAGTAGTGTAACAGGGATAGGCGGGGAGCTGTTTTTT	CASSVTGIGGELFF
TRBV18	TRBJ2-5	.	.	TGTGCCAGCTCATCGGACTCTCGGGATACATACTTC	CASSSDSRDTYF
TRBV7-2	TRBJ2-7	.	.	TGTGCCAGCAGCTTAGCCGTCGGGGGCGAGCAGTACTTC	CASSLAVGGEQYF
TRBV20-1	TRBJ2-3	.	once	TGCAGTGCTAGCGACGGGGATACGCAGTATTTT	CSASDGDTQYF
TRBV9	TRBJ1-1	.	.	TGTGCCAGCAGCCGCATAGGGCCAGGGATGAACACTGAAGCTTTCTTT	CASSRIGPGMNTEAFF
TRBV5-1	TRBJ2-5	.	.	TGCGCCAGCACATTTGCGGGGCTTCAAGAGACCCAGTACTTC	CASTFAGLQETQYF
TRBV2	TRBJ1-1	TRBD1	.	TGTGCCAGCAGTGGCCGGACAGGGGGCGATGCTTTCTTT	CASSGRTGGDAFF
TRBV7-6	TRBJ2-5	.	.	TGTGCCAGCAGTTTCCCCCAAAGGGACTACCAAGAGACCCAGTACTTC	CASSFPQRDYQETQYF
TRBV27	TRBJ1-1	.	.	TGTGCCAGCGCGTCAGGCGGGCTTGAAGCTTTCTTT	CASASGGLEAFF
TRBV27	TRBJ2-7	TRBD2	once	TGTGCCAGCAGTTCTCTAGCGGGGAACTCCTACGAGCAGTACTTC	CASSSLAGNSYEQYF
TRBV25-1	TRBJ1-2	.	.	TGTGCCAGCAGTGAGAGTGGGGGCAGGACCTATGGCTACACCTTC	CASSESGGRTYGYTF
TRBV19	TRBJ2-7	TRBD1	once	TGTGCCAGTAGTACCGGGACAGGGAACGAGCAGTACTTC	CASSTGTGNEQYF
TRBV15	TRBJ1-4	.	.	TGTGCCACCAGCAGGGGGGGGAGGCGCGGTGAAAAACTGTTTTTT	CATSRGGRRGEKLFF
TRBV7-2	TRBJ2-3	TRBD2	few	TGTGCCAGCAGCTCCCTAGCGGGGGCCCCCGATACGCAGTATTTT	CASSSLAGAPDTQYF
TRBV6-6	TRBJ2-1	.	.	TGTGCCAGCAGCCCAGACAGCGACATGAGTAATGAGCAGTTCTTC	CASSPDSDMSNEQFF
TRBV7-2	TRBJ1-5	TRBD1	.	TGTGCCAGCAGCCTGACAGGGGATCAGCCCCAGCATTTT	CASSLTGDQPQHF
TRBV2	TRBJ2-7	TRBD1	.	TGTGCCAGCGCCGTCCGGACAGGGGGCGAGGTCGAGCAGTACTTC	CASAVRTGGEVEQYF
TRBV29-1	TRBJ1-1	.	.	TGCAGCGTTGAGGGTGGGAGGCAGAACACTGAAGCTTTCTTT	CSVEGGRQNTEAFF
TRBV9	TRBJ2-3	.	.	TGTGCCAGCAGCGTTCTAATCCGGGATACGCAGTATTTT	CASSVLIRDTQYF
TRBV2	TRBJ2-5	.	once	TGTGCCAGCAGTGGGGAGACCGGACTGAAAGAGACCCAGTACTTC	CASSGETGLKETQYF
TRBV19	TRBJ1-4	.	.	TGTGCCAGTAGGGGAGGGGCGGATGAAAAACTGTTTTTT	CASRGGADEKLFF
TRBV6-5	TRBJ1-1	.	once	TGTGCCAGCACCGATTACCGTTCCCGGGAAGCTTTCTTT	CASTDYRSREAFF
TRBV27	TRBJ2-7	TRBD2	.	TGTGCCAGCAGTCCAACCCATCTAGCGGGAGACTACGAGCAGTACTTC	CASSPTHLAGDYEQYF